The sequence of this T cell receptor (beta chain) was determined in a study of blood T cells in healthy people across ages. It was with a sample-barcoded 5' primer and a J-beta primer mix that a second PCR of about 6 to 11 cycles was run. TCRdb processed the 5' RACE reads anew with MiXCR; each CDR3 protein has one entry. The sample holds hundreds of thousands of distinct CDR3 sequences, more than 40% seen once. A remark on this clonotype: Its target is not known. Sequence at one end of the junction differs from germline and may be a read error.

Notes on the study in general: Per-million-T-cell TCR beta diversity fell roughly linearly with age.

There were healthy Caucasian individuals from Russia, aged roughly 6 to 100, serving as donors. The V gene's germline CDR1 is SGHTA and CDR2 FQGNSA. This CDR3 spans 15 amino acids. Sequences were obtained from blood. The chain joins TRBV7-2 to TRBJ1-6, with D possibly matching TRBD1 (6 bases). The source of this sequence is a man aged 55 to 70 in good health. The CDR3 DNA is TGTGCCAGCAGCACCTCAGGGGAGTATAGTTCACCCCTCCACTTT. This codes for CASSTSGEYSSPLHF.